This TCR beta chain originates from a study of OX40 agonist ivuxolimab in advanced cancers. Concerning the study at large: Ivuxolimab was an agonistic, fully human IgG2 monoclonal antibody directed against OX40 (CD134), a costimulatory receptor. Intravenous ivuxolimab was administered to patients every 2 weeks at six dose levels: 0.01, 0.1, 0.3, 1.5, 3 and 10 mg/kg. Of the 50 to 55 patients in dose escalation, around 20 had hepatocellular carcinoma, approximately 15 had melanoma, 9 had renal cell carcinoma and 9 had head and neck cancer. In the dose-escalation cohort, approximately 82% of patients were male, and the mean age was approximately 55 years, with a range of about 23 to 80. Patients were allowed to have had prior anti-PD-1, anti-PD-L1 or anti-CTLA-4 therapy, and more than 30% of the dose-escalation patients had previously received checkpoint inhibitors. Three dose-escalation patients achieved partial responses, one with hepatocellular carcinoma and two with cutaneous melanoma. The purpose of peripheral TCRbeta sequencing was to test whether ivuxolimab changed TCR sequence diversity and led to clonal T-cell expansion. The paper reports the monotherapy dose-escalation portion (N of about 50 patients) of the phase I ivuxolimab trial. Results the study describes overall, beyond this receptor: The antigen specificity of the clonally expanded peripheral T cells was not determined. In partial responders in the 0.1-3.0 mg/kg groups, normalized peripheral clonal expansion was found to be among the lowest, especially among CD8+ T cells. At doses of 0.1 to 3.0 mg/kg, clonal expansion of both CD4+ and CD8+ T cells in blood was seen between baseline and week 6. Low levels of normalized T-cell clonal expansion were also seen in some patients who did not respond. On average, CD8+ T cells showed more expanded clones than CD4+ T cells after ivuxolimab.

For sequencing of the TCRbeta CDR3 region, genomic DNA was extracted from the sorted cells. The immunoSEQ Assay was used for sequencing of TCRbeta CDR3 regions. In its TCRdb copy, this immuneACCESS table keeps in-frame sequences only and misses some clones. Where compared with another copy, unresolved V genes explain less than half of these, and the others have no known cause. This sample is represented by 50,000 to 75,000 clones; about 89% of them were singletons. The top ten hold 0.77% of the sample. Patients with autoimmune disease history or receiving systemic immunosuppression were excluded from the trial. Peripheral blood for TCR sequencing was drawn from every dose cohort at baseline, at cycle 4 day 1 and at cycle 7 day 1. The samples were taken from a phase I, first-in-human, multicenter, open-label dose-escalation trial of ivuxolimab. The trial enrolled adults with locally advanced or metastatic head and neck squamous cell, hepatocellular, melanoma or renal cell carcinoma. CD4+ and CD8+ T cells were sorted separately from peripheral blood before TCR sequencing.

Points on this clone: Its specific antigen is unknown. The junction differs from germline at one of its ends, possibly a read error.

CDR1 and CDR2 are read off the germline V gene as KGHSH and LQKENI. The CDR3 runs 12 amino acids, cysteine and phenylalanine included. Only CDR3 DNA is held: 36 bases, read in frame from base 1. This sequence originates from an adult with an advanced solid tumor such as melanoma, head and neck, liver or kidney cancer. Rearrangement joined TRBV18 to TRBJ2-3, with an unclear D gene assignment. Sequencing used CD4+ or CD8+ T cells sorted from blood, obtained in a trial of the OX40 agonist ivuxolimab. Here the CDR3 is given as CASSPRSSAFVF. The sequenced DNA is TGTGCCAGCTCACCGAGGTCCAGTGCTTTTGTGTTT.